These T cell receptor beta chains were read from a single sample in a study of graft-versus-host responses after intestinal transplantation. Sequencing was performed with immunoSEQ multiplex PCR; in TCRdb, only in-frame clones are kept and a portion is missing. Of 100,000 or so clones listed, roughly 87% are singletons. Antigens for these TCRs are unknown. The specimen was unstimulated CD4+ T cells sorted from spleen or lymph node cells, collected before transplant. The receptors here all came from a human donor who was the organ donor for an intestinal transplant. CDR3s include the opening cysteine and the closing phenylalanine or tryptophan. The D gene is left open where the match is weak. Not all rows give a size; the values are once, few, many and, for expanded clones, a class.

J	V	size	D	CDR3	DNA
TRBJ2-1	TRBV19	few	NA	CASSKKGIYNEQFF	TGTGCCAGTAGCAAGAAGGGGATTTACAATGAGCAGTTCTTC
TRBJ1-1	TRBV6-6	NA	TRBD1	CASSYPGGGPLGEAFF	TGTGCCAGCAGTTACCCAGGGGGGGGTCCCCTCGGTGAAGCTTTCTTT
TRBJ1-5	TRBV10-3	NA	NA	CATSLDLGQINQPQHF	TGTGCCACCTCCCTCGATTTGGGCCAGATCAATCAGCCCCAGCATTTT
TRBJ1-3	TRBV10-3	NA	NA	CAISGRGDGNTIYF	TGTGCCATCAGTGGGAGGGGAGATGGAAACACCATATATTTT
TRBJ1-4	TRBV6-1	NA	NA	CASRGTTPNEKLFF	TGTGCCAGCAGGGGCACAACTCCTAATGAAAAACTGTTTTTT
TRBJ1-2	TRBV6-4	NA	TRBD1	CASSDSTGGYGYTF	TGTGCCAGCAGTGACTCGACAGGGGGCTATGGCTACACCTTC
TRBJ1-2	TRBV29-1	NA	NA	CSVDQGREGYTF	TGCAGCGTTGACCAGGGGAGGGAAGGCTACACCTTC
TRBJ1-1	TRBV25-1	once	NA	CASRENQPYTEAFF	TGTGCCAGCAGGGAAAATCAGCCTTACACTGAAGCTTTCTTT
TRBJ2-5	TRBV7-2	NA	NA	CASSFAAGLIDF	TGTGCCAGCAGTTTTGCCGCCGGACTAATCGACTTC
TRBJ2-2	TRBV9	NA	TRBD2	CASSVLAGALAGELFF	TGTGCCAGCAGCGTATTAGCGGGGGCCCTCGCCGGGGAGCTGTTTTTT
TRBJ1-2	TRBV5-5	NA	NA	CASSQAPGMSYGYTF	TGTGCCAGCAGCCAAGCCCCAGGGATGAGCTATGGCTACACCTTC
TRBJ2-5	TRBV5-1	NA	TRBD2	CASSLVRGTGGQETQYF	TGCGCCAGCAGCTTGGTGAGGGGAACGGGAGGCCAAGAGACCCAGTACTTC
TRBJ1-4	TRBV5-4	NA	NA	CASSLGGGIEKLFF	TGTGCCAGCAGCTTAGGCGGGGGCATTGAAAAACTGTTTTTT
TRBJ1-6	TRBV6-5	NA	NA	CASSFGPWPGNSPLHF	TGTGCCAGCAGTTTCGGACCGTGGCCAGGAAATTCACCCCTCCACTTT
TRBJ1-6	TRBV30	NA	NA	CAFSSGARNSPLHF	TGTGCCTTCTCGTCAGGGGCGCGGAATTCACCCCTCCACTTT
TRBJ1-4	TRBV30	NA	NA	CAWSVTLATNEKLFF	TGTGCCTGGAGTGTAACCCTAGCAACTAATGAAAAACTGTTTTTT
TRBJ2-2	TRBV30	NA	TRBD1	CAWRTPPGQGPDTGELFF	TGTGCCTGGAGAACACCACCGGGACAGGGCCCTGACACCGGGGAGCTGTTTTTT
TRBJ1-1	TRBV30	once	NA	CAWRLVAEAFF	TGTGCCTGGAGGCTGGTCGCTGAAGCTTTCTTT
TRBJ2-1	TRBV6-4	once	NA	CASSEGPEDEQFF	TGTGCCAGCAGTGAAGGCCCTGAGGATGAGCAGTTCTTC
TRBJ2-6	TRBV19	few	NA	CASSPAGLTDSGANVLTF	TGTGCCAGTAGTCCAGCAGGACTTACCGACTCTGGGGCCAACGTCCTGACTTTC
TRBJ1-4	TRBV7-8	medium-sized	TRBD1	CASSLGTGTGNEKLFF	TGTGCCAGCAGCTTAGGGACCGGGACAGGGAATGAAAAACTGTTTTTT
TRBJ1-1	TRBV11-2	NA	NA	CASSLLSRGTEAFF	TGTGCCAGCAGCTTACTCAGTCGGGGCACTGAAGCTTTCTTT
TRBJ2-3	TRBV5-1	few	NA	CASSQTDTQYF	TGCGCCAGCAGCCAGACAGATACGCAGTATTTT
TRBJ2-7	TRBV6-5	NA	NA	CATLAPRSYEQYF	TGTGCCACCCTCGCCCCTCGCTCCTACGAGCAGTACTTC
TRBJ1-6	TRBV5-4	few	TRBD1	CASSLAPPGQRNSPLHF	TGTGCCAGCAGCTTGGCACCTCCGGGACAGCGTAATTCACCCCTCCACTTT
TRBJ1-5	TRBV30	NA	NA	CAWSVGAHQPQHF	TGTGCCTGGAGTGTAGGGGCGCATCAGCCCCAGCATTTT
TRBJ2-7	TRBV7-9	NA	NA	CASSQAGGTAYEQYF	TGTGCCAGCTCCCAAGCAGGGGGGACGGCATACGAGCAGTACTTC
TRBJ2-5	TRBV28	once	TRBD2	CASSLPGTSGDPGETQYF	TGTGCCAGCAGTCTCCCCGGGACTAGCGGGGACCCGGGGGAGACCCAGTACTTC
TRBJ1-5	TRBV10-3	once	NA	CASSGTLVQPQHF	TGTGCCAGCTCCGGGACCCTTGTACAGCCCCAGCATTTT
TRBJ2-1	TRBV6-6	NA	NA	CASTSSGQMTRNEQFF	TGTGCCAGCACCTCTAGCGGACAGATGACTAGAAATGAGCAGTTCTTC
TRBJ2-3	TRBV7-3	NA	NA	CASSLSPSYTDTQYF	TGTGCCAGCAGCTTAAGTCCCAGCTACACAGATACGCAGTATTTT
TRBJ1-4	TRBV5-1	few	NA	CASPNEKLFF	TGCGCCAGCCCCAATGAAAAACTGTTTTTT
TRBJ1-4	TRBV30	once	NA	CAWSVDWRRGEKLFF	TGTGCCTGGAGTGTTGATTGGCGGAGAGGGGAAAAACTGTTTTTT
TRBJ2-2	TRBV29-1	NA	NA	CSAGQTNTGELFF	TGCAGCGCAGGACAGACGAACACCGGGGAGCTGTTTTTT
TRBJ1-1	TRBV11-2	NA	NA	CASSFSGQLNTEAFF	TGTGCCAGCAGCTTTAGTGGGCAGTTGAACACTGAAGCTTTCTTT
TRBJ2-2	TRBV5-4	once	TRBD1	CASSSTGTGNTGELFF	TGTGCCAGCAGCTCTACCGGGACAGGGAACACCGGGGAGCTGTTTTTT
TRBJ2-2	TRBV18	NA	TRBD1	CASSPKDRDRYTGELFF	TGTGCCAGCTCACCTAAGGATCGGGACAGGTACACCGGGGAGCTGTTTTTT
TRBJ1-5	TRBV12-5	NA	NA	CASGLLGGNQPQHF	TGTGCTAGTGGTTTGCTAGGGGGAAATCAGCCCCAGCATTTT
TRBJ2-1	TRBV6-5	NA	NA	CASRESSYNEQFF	TGTGCCAGCAGGGAATCCTCCTACAATGAGCAGTTCTTC
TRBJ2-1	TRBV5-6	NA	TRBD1	CASSPGTGQQFF	TGTGCCAGCAGCCCCGGGACAGGTCAGCAGTTCTTC
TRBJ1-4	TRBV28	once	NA	CASSPQPRGQPTNEKLFF	TGTGCCAGCAGTCCCCAACCCCGGGGCCAACCAACTAATGAAAAACTGTTTTTT
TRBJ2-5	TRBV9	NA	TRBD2	CASSRGEGRHQETQYF	TGTGCCAGCAGCCGAGGGGAGGGGCGCCACCAAGAGACCCAGTACTTC
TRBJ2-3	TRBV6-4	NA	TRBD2	CASSVSGGSDTQYF	TGTGCCAGCAGTGTCAGCGGGGGGTCGGATACGCAGTATTTT
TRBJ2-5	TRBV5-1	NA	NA	CASSLVGRSAQYF	TGCGCCAGCAGCTTGGTGGGCAGGTCGGCCCAGTACTTC
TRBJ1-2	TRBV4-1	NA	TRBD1	CASSRQGAGYTF	TGCGCCAGCAGCCGACAGGGTGCGGGCTACACCTTC
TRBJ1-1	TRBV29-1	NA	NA	CSVEGNTEAFF	TGCAGCGTTGAGGGGAACACTGAAGCTTTCTTT
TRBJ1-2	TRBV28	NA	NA	CASSSPSTGQQNYGYTF	TGTGCCAGCAGTTCCCCTTCCACAGGGCAACAGAACTATGGCTACACCTTC
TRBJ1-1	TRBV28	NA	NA	CASSFPALNTEAFF	TGTGCCAGCAGTTTTCCAGCGTTAAACACTGAAGCTTTCTTT
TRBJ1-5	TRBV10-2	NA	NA	CASSEAGPNQPQHF	TGCGCCAGCAGTGAGGCAGGGCCCAATCAGCCCCAGCATTTT
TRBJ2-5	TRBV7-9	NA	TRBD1	CASSSQGEWGQSVQTQYF	TGTGCCAGCAGCTCACAGGGGGAGTGGGGACAGTCTGTCCAGACCCAGTACTTC
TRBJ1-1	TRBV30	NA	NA	CAWGGYTEAFF	TGTGCCTGGGGAGGATACACTGAAGCTTTCTTT
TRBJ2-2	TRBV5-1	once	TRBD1	CASSPRTGATGELFF	TGCGCCAGCAGCCCCCGGACAGGGGCCACCGGGGAGCTGTTTTTT
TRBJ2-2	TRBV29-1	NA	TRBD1	CSVRTGGTGELFF	TGCAGCGTTAGGACAGGGGGCACCGGGGAGCTGTTTTTT
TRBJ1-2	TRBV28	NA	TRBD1	CASSPTGWTDGYTF	TGTGCCAGCAGTCCGACAGGGTGGACGGATGGCTACACCTTC
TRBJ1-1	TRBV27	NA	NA	CASRLRQNMNTEAFF	TGTGCCAGCAGGCTAAGACAGAACATGAACACTGAAGCTTTCTTT
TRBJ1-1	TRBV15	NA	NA	CATSRDYSRQNTEAFF	TGTGCCACCAGCAGAGATTACAGCCGCCAGAACACTGAAGCTTTCTTT